This T cell receptor beta chain was identified during a study of Graves' ophthalmopathy and Graves' hyperthyroidism. Study-wide results and caveats: Most expanded thyroid clonotypes above 0.001 frequency also appeared in blood.

Amplification of the TCR beta CDR3 regions used RNA transcripts (as template). The first round was an RT-PCR with HTBI primers, and the second round was a multiplex PCR. TCRdb fed the multiplex PCR reads into MiXCR, producing one record per CDR3 protein. The table records about 640,000 distinct CDR3 sequences, roughly 41% of them present only once. As concerns this clonotype: Its antigen is not known.

Ophthalmopathy cases showed moderate-to-severe activity, scoring CAS ≥3 and NOSPECS ≥4, with duration under 3 months. As diagnostic evidence, clinical symptoms, serum thyroxine, TRAb, thyroid ultrasound and orbital computed tomography were relied upon. The CDR3 loop spans 12 amino acids. Trimming pared 3 bases from V and 13 bases from J, leaving 15 bases between. The receptor was derived from an adult man with Graves' ophthalmopathy. The sequenced material came from peripheral blood. The chain couples TRBV12-3 or TRBV12-4 to TRBJ1-2; D is perhaps TRBD1 (5 bases). Written as DNA, the CDR3 is TGTGCCAGCAGTTTTAAGGGATCTGGGGGCACCTTC. Its translation is CASSFKGSGGTF.